The 6 T cell receptor beta chains below were found in one sample sequenced in a study of blood T cell repertoires in COVID-19 (TCRdb year 2020). Libraries were made using the immunoSEQ multiplex PCR assay. TCRdb re-hosts the immuneACCESS table, in-frame sequences only. Its copies lack some clones; in the studies checked, an unresolved V gene accounts for under half of them, and the cause for the rest is not known. For this sample there are 230,000 or so clones; around four fifths appear just once. The leading ten clones occupy around 20% of the sample. Sequenced material: peripheral blood. The receptors here all came from a young man with active or convalescent COVID-19.

This clone was seen more than once but under ten times. V usage is TRBV7-7 and J usage is TRBJ2-2; 10 positions agree with TRBD2. The CDR3 runs 18 residues. J gave up 6 bases and V 1 base, and 11 bases lay outside the gene matches. Germline CDR1 is SSHAT and CDR2 is FNYEAQ (reference sequence). CDR3 amino acids: CASSLGAPLAGVPGELFF. The CDR3 nucleotides read TGTGCCAGCAGCTTAGGAGCCCCGCTAGCGGGGGTACCCGGGGAGCTGTTTTTT.

V is TRBV5-4 and J is TRBJ2-7; D unresolved. The germline V and J ends were trimmed by 2 bases and 2 bases, with 8 bases remaining between them. Germline V gives CDR1 SGHNT, CDR2 YYREEE (reference sequence). CDR3 size: 13 residues. CDR3 bases: TGTGCCAGCAGCTTTGGTCCTACCTACGAGCAGTACTTC. This encodes CASSFGPTYEQYF.

The chain is built from TRBV18 and TRBJ2-1, with 8 bases that match TRBD2. Germline V gives CDR1 KGHSH, CDR2 LQKENI. The CDR3 loop spans 15 amino acids. The V segment lost 5 bases and the J segment 6 bases; nucleotides outside the gene matches: 9. In DNA form, the CDR3 reads TGTGCCAGCTCAGTAATCGGACTAGCCAGCAATGAGCAGTTCTTC. It translates to CASSVIGLASNEQFF.

The V and J genes are TRBV9 and TRBJ2-7; 9 bases line up with TRBD1. The CDR3 spans 15 residues. V shed 3 bases, J shed 0 bases, and the junction held 4 bases outside the gene matches. Germline V gives CDR1 SGDLS, CDR2 YYNGEE. The CDR3 protein is CASSGGQGSSYEQYF. CDR3 nucleotide sequence: TGTGCCAGCAGCGGAGGACAGGGGAGCTCCTACGAGCAGTACTTC.

The chain combines TRBV6-2 or TRBV6-3 with TRBJ2-7; the match to TRBD2 covers 13 bases. The CDR3 runs 15 residues. The junction had 7 bases not matched to a gene; V was cut back by 4 bases and J by 7 bases. Per germline, CDR1 MNHEY and CDR2 SVGEGT. The CDR3 sequence: CASSSQGLAGKEQYF. CDR3 DNA sequence: TGTGCCAGCAGTTCCCAGGGACTAGCGGGAAAAGAGCAGTACTTC.

The chain carries TRBV4-1 and TRBJ1-1; weak D call: TRBD1 (6 bases). Deletions cut 2 bases from V and 3 bases from J, with 10 bases between. This CDR3 contains 14 residues. Germline CDR1 is MGHRA and CDR2 is YSYEKL. The CDR3 is CASSQKQGDTEAFF. DNA for the CDR3: TGCGCCAGCAGCCAAAAACAGGGTGACACTGAAGCTTTCTTT.